Included here is one TCR beta chain sequence, with context. Produced via immunoSEQ multiplex PCR; TCRdb's table is partial and in-frame only. The sample yields approximately 100,000 clones, 85% to 95% seen once. V shed 1 base and J 3 bases; nucleotides not matched to a gene: 4. CDR1 and CDR2 (germline): SEHNR, FQNEAQ (reference sequence). This CDR3 region has 15 residues. This sample is part of a study of T cell changes during pregnancy in multiple sclerosis. This TCR derives from a female donor with multiple sclerosis, enrolled in a pregnancy study. The sequencing used peripheral blood, collected after pregnancy. V is TRBV7-9 and J is TRBJ2-3; TRBD2 matches 7 bases. CDR3 amino acids: CASSLGGGPTDTQYF. In DNA form, the CDR3 reads TGTGCCAGCAGCTTAGGGGGAGGGCCAACAGATACGCAGTATTTT. The full variable domain, its missing parts supplied by reference TRBV7-9 and TRBJ2-3, is DTGVSQNPRHKITKRGQNVTFRCDPISEHNRLYWYRQTLGQGPEFLTYFQNEAQLEKSRLLSDRFSAERPKGSFSTLEIQRTEQGDSAMYLCASSLGGGPTDTQYFGPGTRLTVL.